The clone carrying this TCR beta chain was seen only a few times. Antigen specificity is unknown. The V end was cut by 0 bases, the J end by 3 bases, with 16 bases between. Germline CDR1 and CDR2: SGHRS and YFSETQ. This CDR3 spans 16 amino acids. The record originates from a study of lymphopenia after photon versus proton radiotherapy. Study findings and constraints: After the lymphocyte nadir, photon-treated repertoires showed oligoclonal expansion, especially of CD8+ Temra cells. Survival link was tested only in deceased patients; proton benefit remains a possibility. Post-nadir TCR diversity decline inversely tracked overall survival among those who died. Relative stability marked proton patients; photon patients lost diversity and naive cells.

Libraries were prepared by immunoSEQ multiplex PCR; TCRdb keeps only in-frame clonotypes and omits some of them. Of about 58,000 clones in the sample, roughly 83% were seen once. The sequence came from a man between 60 and 75 years old with pancreatic cancer. Source: peripheral blood, taken from a patient treated with proton-based radiotherapy. The rearrangement joins TRBV5-1 to TRBJ2-7; the D gene is possibly TRBD2 (6 bases). Here the CDR3 reads CASSLGRGAFDYEQYF. The CDR3 nucleotides read TGCGCCAGCAGCTTGGGCCGCGGGGCCTTCGACTACGAGCAGTACTTC. Drawing the rest from reference TRBV5-1 and TRBJ2-7, the complete variable domain is KAGVTQTPRYLIKTRGQQVTLSCSPISGHRSVSWYQQTPGQGLQFLFEYFSETQRNKGNFPGRFSGRQFSNSRSEMNVSTLELGDSALYLCASSLGRGAFDYEQYFGPGTRLTVT.